Presented here are 5 T cell receptor beta chains from one specimen sequenced in a study of identifying expanded T cells in peripheral blood. Libraries were prepared by immunoSEQ multiplex PCR; TCRdb keeps only in-frame clonotypes and omits some of them. The sample lists tens of thousands of clones, about 91% seen once, with 2.5% to 3% in the top ten. Sequenced input: blood. The receptor source for this set is a person between 18 and 75 years old in good health.

This clone was counted once. The chain is built from TRBV4-2 and TRBJ2-7, with a possible D match to TRBD2 (6 bases). Deletions cut 0 bases from V and 2 bases from J, with 23 bases between. The CDR3 consists of 19 residues. Germline CDR1 and CDR2: LGHNA and YNFKEQ. Here the CDR3 DNA reads TGTGCCAGCAGCCAAGATCCCCCCCGTACAGACGGAGGGACCTACGAGCAGTACTTC. It translates to CASSQDPPRTDGGTYEQYF.

The V and J genes are TRBV7-9 and TRBJ2-3; no reliable D call. The CDR3 is made up of 12 amino acids. The germline gives CDR1 SEHNR, CDR2 FQNEAQ (reference sequence). Trimming stripped 1 base from V and 4 bases from J, with 3 bases between. The CDR3 spells CASSLDADTQYF. CDR3 in DNA: TGTGCCAGCAGCTTAGATGCAGATACGCAGTATTTT.

Comment on this clone: One end of the junction varies from germline; a read error may be responsible. The rearrangement joins TRBV7-7 to TRBJ1-1; possible D gene TRBD1, 6 bases. CDR1 SSHAT and CDR2 FNYEAQ come from the germline V gene (reference sequence). The CDR3 sequence is 13 residues long. CDR3 in DNA: TGTGCTAGCAGCTTAAGGGGGGACACTGAAGCTTTCTTT. Protein sequence: CASSLRGDTEAFF.

V gene TRBV19 combines with J gene TRBJ2-3, with D unresolved. In germline, CDR1 is LNHDA, CDR2 SQIVND (reference sequence). The CDR3 spans 14 residues. V lost 2 bases and J lost 4, with 10 bases in between. The CDR3 DNA reads TGTGCCAGTAGTATAAAGATAGCAGCAGATACGCAGTATTTT. Residues: CASSIKIAADTQYF.

V gene TRBV13 combines with J gene TRBJ2-1, with 12 positions matching TRBD2. CDR3 length: 15 amino acids. Trimming took 0 bases from V and 7 from J; bases not matched to a gene: 1. CDR1 and CDR2 (germline): PRHDT, FYEKMQ (reference sequence). CDR3 region: CASSLGGLAGNEQFF. In DNA form, the CDR3 reads TGTGCCAGCAGCTTAGGCGGACTAGCGGGGAATGAGCAGTTCTTC.